This is a list of T cell receptor beta chains from one sample in a study of blood T cell repertoires in COVID-19. Libraries were prepared by immunoSEQ multiplex PCR; TCRdb keeps only in-frame clonotypes and omits some of them. The profile shows 90,000 to 120,000 clones, about nine tenths of them singletons. Input material: peripheral blood. The receptors stem from a woman aged 30 to 39 with acute or convalescent COVID-19. Each CDR3 is given with its conserved first and last residue. D genes are given only for firm matches. Some rows mark clone size as missing; the rest say once, few, many or name a class of expanded clone.

TRBJ2-7	TRBD1	.	TRBV12-3/TRBV12-4	TGTGCCAGCAGTGTCGGACAGGGTAATGAGCAGTACTTC	CASSVGQGNEQYF
TRBJ2-1	TRBD2	.	TRBV9	TGTGCCAGCAGCGTAGTCCCTAGCGGTCTCAATGAGCAGTTCTTC	CASSVVPSGLNEQFF
TRBJ2-7	.	.	TRBV28	TGTGCCAGCAGTTCGGGACGGGGACAAAGGCCCTACGAGCAGTACTTC	CASSSGRGQRPYEQYF
TRBJ2-1	.	.	TRBV9	TGTGCCAGCAGCGTAGGCCTTCTGCTAAGCTCCTACAATGAGCAGTTCTTC	CASSVGLLLSSYNEQFF
TRBJ2-1	.	.	TRBV19	TGTGCCAGTAGTCGGGTTCATCCATCGTTAGGGGACACCGTTTACAATGAGCAGTTCTTC	CASSRVHPSLGDTVYNEQFF
TRBJ1-2	.	once	TRBV10-3	TGTGCCATCAGTGATCCGACAGCCCCTGCCCTCTATGGCTACACCTTC	CAISDPTAPALYGYTF
TRBJ1-1	.	.	TRBV10-2	TGCGCCAGCAGTGAGCAGGGGAACACTGAAGCTTTCTTT	CASSEQGNTEAFF
TRBJ1-4	.	.	TRBV10-3	TGTGCCATCAGTGAGTTCCCGGATGAAAAACTGTTTTTT	CAISEFPDEKLFF
TRBJ1-3	TRBD1	.	TRBV5-1	TGCGCCAGCAGCCTCCGGACAGGGGGGAGCTCTGGAAACACCATATATTTT	CASSLRTGGSSGNTIYF
TRBJ2-3	TRBD1	.	TRBV4-2	TGTGCCAGCAGCCAGGGACAGGCCCTTACAGATACGCAGTATTTT	CASSQGQALTDTQYF
TRBJ2-3	.	.	TRBV4-1	TGCGCCAGCAGCCAAGGGGGGGAATTGACAGATACGCAGTATTTT	CASSQGGELTDTQYF
TRBJ2-7	.	few	TRBV7-9	TGTGCCAGCAGCGGGCGGGACTTGGAAGAGTACTTC	CASSGRDLEEYF
TRBJ2-1	TRBD1	.	TRBV24-1	TGTGCCACCAGTGGCTCGCCGGGACAGGGGGCAAATGAGCAGTTCTTC	CATSGSPGQGANEQFF
TRBJ1-1	TRBD1	.	TRBV19	TGTGCCAGTAGTATCGTAAGGGGGCGAATGGACACTGAAGCTTTCTTT	CASSIVRGRMDTEAFF
TRBJ1-6	TRBD1	.	TRBV3-1/TRBV3-2	TGTGCCAGCAACAGGGGAAATAATTCACCCCTCCACTTT	CASNRGNNSPLHF
TRBJ1-4	TRBD1	.	TRBV4-1	TGCGCCAGCAGCCTCAGGGGGGACAGGCTTAATGAAAAACTGTTTTTT	CASSLRGDRLNEKLFF
TRBJ2-5	TRBD2	.	TRBV19	TGTGCCAGTAGCCCGGCGGGACTAGCGGGACACTCCCAAGAGACCCAGTACTTC	CASSPAGLAGHSQETQYF
TRBJ1-3	.	.	TRBV3-1/TRBV3-2	TGTGCCAGCAGCCAAGGGATAGCCTCTGGAAACACCATATATTTT	CASSQGIASGNTIYF
TRBJ1-1	TRBD1	.	TRBV6-5	TGTGCCAGCAGTCAGACAGGGGGCACTGAAGCTTTCTTT	CASSQTGGTEAFF
TRBJ1-4	TRBD1	.	TRBV3-1/TRBV3-2	TGTGCCAGCAGCCCCCGGACAGGGCTTAATGAAAAACTGTTTTTT	CASSPRTGLNEKLFF
TRBJ1-2	.	.	TRBV29-1	TGCAGCTGCGGGGAAGGGGACTATGGCTACACCTTC	CSCGEGDYGYTF
TRBJ1-4	TRBD1	.	TRBV28	TGTGCCAGCAGTCCACCTCCGGGACAGGGTAATGAAAAACTGTTTTTT	CASSPPPGQGNEKLFF
TRBJ2-7	TRBD1	.	TRBV19	TGTGCCAGTATAGGGACAGGGCTCCACGAGCAGTACTTC	CASIGTGLHEQYF
TRBJ2-7	.	.	TRBV7-9	TGTGCCAGCAGCCCTATCTACGAGCAGTACTTC	CASSPIYEQYF
TRBJ2-1	.	.	TRBV21-1	TGTGCCAGCAGCCAAGTATGGAGCAGATACAATGAGCAGTTCTTC	CASSQVWSRYNEQFF
TRBJ2-7	TRBD1	once	TRBV27	TGTGCCAGCAGTTGGACAGGAGGCGGCGAGCAGTACTTC	CASSWTGGGEQYF
TRBJ1-1	TRBD1	.	TRBV7-2	TGTGCCAGCAGCTACCAACAGGGGATGAACACTGAAGCTTTCTTT	CASSYQQGMNTEAFF
TRBJ2-5	.	.	TRBV10-3	TGTGCCATCAGTGATATTGACAGGTGGGAGACCCAGTACTTC	CAISDIDRWETQYF
TRBJ2-7	.	.	TRBV11-2	TGTGCCAGCAGCTTAGTCCAGGGGACCTACGAGCAGTACTTC	CASSLVQGTYEQYF
TRBJ2-5	TRBD1	.	TRBV28	TGTGCCAGCGGGGACAGCCTGGATCAAGAGACCCAGTACTTC	CASGDSLDQETQYF
TRBJ2-7	TRBD2	.	TRBV14	TGTGCCAGCAGCCCACTAGGGGCGGGGGACTCCTCCTACGAGCAGTACTTC	CASSPLGAGDSSYEQYF
TRBJ1-2	TRBD1	.	TRBV27	TGTGCCAGCAGATCGACAGGGTCAGGCTATGGCTACACCTTC	CASRSTGSGYGYTF
TRBJ1-1	.	.	TRBV6-5	TGTGCCAGCAGTTACTCGACGGGTTACATGAACACTGAAGCTTTCTTT	CASSYSTGYMNTEAFF
TRBJ1-3	.	.	TRBV5-5	TGTGCCAGCAGCTTTGACAGCTTCTCTGGAAACACCATATATTTT	CASSFDSFSGNTIYF
TRBJ2-3	.	once	TRBV27	TGTGCCAGCCAGGGCTCCACAGATACGCAGTATTTT	CASQGSTDTQYF
TRBJ2-5	TRBD2	.	TRBV7-6	TGTGCCAGCAGCTTAAGACTAGCGGAACAAGAGACCCAGTACTTC	CASSLRLAEQETQYF
TRBJ2-3	TRBD2	.	TRBV3-1/TRBV3-2	TGTGCCAGCAGCCTTAGCGGGGGAAGCACAGATACGCAGTATTTT	CASSLSGGSTDTQYF
TRBJ1-4	.	.	TRBV30	TGTGCCTGGAGTGACGAGAATGAAAAACTGTTTTTT	CAWSDENEKLFF
TRBJ1-2	.	.	TRBV5-1	TGCGCCAGCAGCTTGGACAGGTTCTATGGCTACACCTTC	CASSLDRFYGYTF
TRBJ2-3	TRBD1	.	TRBV2	TGTGCCAGCAATTCAGATCTGGACAGGAGCACAGATACGCAGTATTTT	CASNSDLDRSTDTQYF
TRBJ1-2	.	.	TRBV19	TGTGCCAGTTCTTTGACAGTAAACTATGGCTACACCTTC	CASSLTVNYGYTF
TRBJ2-3	TRBD2	.	TRBV30	TGTGCCTGGAGAACGAGCGGGGGGGGAGGTACGCAGTATTTT	CAWRTSGGGGTQYF
TRBJ1-6	.	.	TRBV7-2	TGTGCCAGCAGCTGGGTAGGAGGGTCGCAGTCACCCCTCCACTTT	CASSWVGGSQSPLHF
TRBJ2-7	.	.	TRBV4-1	TGCGCCAGCAGCCAATCGAGAGGGAACCACGAGCAGTACTTC	CASSQSRGNHEQYF
TRBJ1-2	TRBD1	few	TRBV2	TGTGCCAGCGAGAGGGACAGCTGGCGGGGCACCTTC	CASERDSWRGTF
TRBJ2-7	.	.	TRBV18	TGTGCCAGCTCACCCTCCCCCGGGACATCCTACGAGCAGTACTTC	CASSPSPGTSYEQYF
TRBJ2-3	.	.	TRBV2	TGTGCCAGTATGGCAACAAGCACAGATACGCAGTATTTT	CASMATSTDTQYF
TRBJ1-2	.	once	TRBV29-1	TGCAGCGTCCGGCGCGGGCTGGGGGGCTACACCTTC	CSVRRGLGGYTF
TRBJ2-3	TRBD2	.	TRBV2	TGTGCCAGCACTAGCGGGGAGACAGATACGCAGTATTTT	CASTSGETDTQYF
TRBJ2-5	TRBD2	.	TRBV27	TGTGCCAGCACCGGCGGGGGGGCCTTCATGGAGACCCAGTACTTC	CASTGGGAFMETQYF
TRBJ2-5	.	once	TRBV10-2	TGCGCCAGCAGTGAGTACAGGGCGGAGACCCAGTACTTC	CASSEYRAETQYF
TRBJ2-3	.	.	TRBV5-8	TGTGCCAGCAGCTTGGCAAGAGGCACAGATACGCAGTATTTT	CASSLARGTDTQYF
TRBJ2-7	.	.	TRBV30	TGTGCCTGGAGAAGCATGGAGTTTGGAGAGCAGTACTTC	CAWRSMEFGEQYF